This record looks at one T cell receptor (beta chain) sequence and its context. Antigen specificity is unknown. This entry comes from a study of OX40 agonist ivuxolimab in advanced cancers. At the level of the study: The study reported partial responses in three patients: one hepatocellular carcinoma, two cutaneous melanoma.

Study-wide points: At 0.1 to 3.0 mg/kg and by week 6, CD4+ and CD8+ T cells in the blood had expanded clonally.

Using immunoSEQ multiplex PCR, the repertoire was profiled, and TCRdb retains in-frame clones only, with some absent. Altogether tens of thousands of clones are present, around 86% being singletons, with the ten largest covering 2% to 2.5%. V lost 8 bases to trimming and J lost 3 bases, with 11 bases between them. This CDR3 comprises 14 residues. The germline CDR1 and CDR2 sequences are ENHRY and SYGVKD. The sample in question was CD4+ or CD8+ T cells sorted from blood, obtained in a trial of the OX40 agonist ivuxolimab. The chain employs TRBV10-3 and TRBJ1-6; no firm D call. The source is an adult with an advanced solid tumor such as melanoma, head and neck, liver or kidney cancer. The CDR3 bases are TGTGCCATCTCCCAAACGGACTATAATTCACCCCTCCACTTT. Protein product: CAISQTDYNSPLHF.